This is a list of T cell receptor beta chains from one sample in a study of blood T cell repertoires in COVID-19. The data were produced by immunoSEQ multiplex PCR, yet TCRdb's version contains in-frame clones alone and is incomplete. The table lists 150,000 or so clones, just under 85% of them singletons. The sequencing input was peripheral blood. All receptors come from a woman between 55 and 75 years old with acute or convalescent COVID-19. Each CDR3 is given with its conserved first and last residue. D genes are given only for firm matches. Some rows mark clone size as missing; the rest say once, few, many or name a class of expanded clone.

D	J	V	size	DNA	CDR3
NA	TRBJ2-1	TRBV25-1	NA	TGTGCCAGCAGTGAAAATTGGGGCCGGGAGCAGTTCTTC	CASSENWGREQFF
TRBD2	TRBJ2-1	TRBV24-1	NA	TGTGCCACCAGTGATCGGGGGGGGAAGGACAATGAGCAGTTCTTC	CATSDRGGKDNEQFF
NA	TRBJ1-2	TRBV6-5	NA	TGTGCCAGCAGTTACTCGACCAGGGGAGCGTCCGGCTACACCTTC	CASSYSTRGASGYTF
NA	TRBJ1-2	TRBV12-3/TRBV12-4	NA	TGTGCCAGCAGTCAGGGATGGAACTATGGCTACACCTTC	CASSQGWNYGYTF
TRBD1	TRBJ1-1	TRBV18	NA	TGTGCCAGCTCACCCGACAGGGGCCAAGGAGCTTTCTTT	CASSPDRGQGAFF
TRBD1	TRBJ1-4	TRBV28	NA	TGTGCCAGCAGTAGACCGGGACAGACTAATGAAAAACTGTTTTTT	CASSRPGQTNEKLFF
NA	TRBJ1-6	TRBV7-8	once	TGTGCCAGCACTAAAGAGGCCTATAATTCACCCCTCCACTTT	CASTKEAYNSPLHF
TRBD1	TRBJ1-2	TRBV30	NA	TGTGCCTGGAGGACCGCCGGGACAGGGGGTCGGGGCTACACCTTC	CAWRTAGTGGRGYTF
NA	TRBJ1-5	TRBV4-2	NA	TGTGCCAGCAGCCAAGTTTGGGAATTCCCTCAGGGGAATCAGCCCCAGCATTTT	CASSQVWEFPQGNQPQHF
NA	TRBJ1-5	TRBV19	NA	TGTGCCAGTAGTATAGGCGCCAGGGCGGGCAATCAGCCCCAGCATTTT	CASSIGARAGNQPQHF
NA	TRBJ1-2	TRBV7-2	NA	TGTGCCAGCAGCCCGCAGGCAGGGACTAACTATGGCTACACCTTC	CASSPQAGTNYGYTF
NA	TRBJ2-7	TRBV28	once	TGTGCCAGCAGCTATACAGGGACACTTTACGAGCAGTACTTC	CASSYTGTLYEQYF
NA	TRBJ1-1	TRBV30	NA	TGTGCCTTGGGGCGGCAGAACACTGAAGCTTTCTTT	CALGRQNTEAFF
TRBD1	TRBJ1-2	TRBV6-4	NA	TGTGCCAGCAGTGTAGGACAGGGGAGCTATGGCTACACCTTC	CASSVGQGSYGYTF
TRBD1	TRBJ1-6	TRBV11-2	NA	TGTGCCAGCAGCTCCGACAGGGGCTATAATTCACCCCTCCACTTT	CASSSDRGYNSPLHF
NA	TRBJ1-6	TRBV18	NA	TGTGCCAGCTCACCGGACAGTTGGTCCTATAATTCACCCCTCCACTTT	CASSPDSWSYNSPLHF
NA	TRBJ2-7	TRBV29-1	NA	TGCAGCGTAGCGCCTAGCGAGAACTACGAGCAGTACTTC	CSVAPSENYEQYF
NA	TRBJ2-1	TRBV27	NA	TGTGCCAGCAGGATGAGGGCCCACAATGAGCAGTTCTTC	CASRMRAHNEQFF
TRBD1	TRBJ2-1	TRBV7-9	NA	TGTGCCAGCAGCCGGGGACAGGGAAGAAGCAATGAGCAGTTCTTC	CASSRGQGRSNEQFF
TRBD1	TRBJ1-2	TRBV18	NA	TGTGCCAGCTCACCAAGCTTGAACCCGGGACAGGGGGACTATGGCTACACCTTC	CASSPSLNPGQGDYGYTF
TRBD2	TRBJ2-3	TRBV27	NA	TGTGCCAGCAAGGAGCGGGGGAGGGGAGATACGCAGTATTTT	CASKERGRGDTQYF
NA	TRBJ1-5	TRBV10-3	NA	TGTGCCATCAGTCCCCGGGGGGATCAGCCCCAGCATTTT	CAISPRGDQPQHF
NA	TRBJ1-2	TRBV9	NA	TGTGCCAGCAGCGTAGAAGTCTGGCCCGATAACTATGGCTACACCTTC	CASSVEVWPDNYGYTF
TRBD1	TRBJ2-2	TRBV6-5	NA	TGTGCCAGCAGTAAGGGACAGGGGACCACCGGGGAGCTGTTTTTT	CASSKGQGTTGELFF
NA	TRBJ1-3	TRBV30	NA	TGTGCCTGGGACGGGCAACAGGGAAATTTCCCCTACTCTGGAAACACCATATATTTT	CAWDGQQGNFPYSGNTIYF
TRBD1	TRBJ1-4	TRBV5-4	NA	TGTGCCAGCAGCTTTACAGGGGAGGAGAAACTGTTTTTT	CASSFTGEEKLFF
NA	TRBJ2-2	TRBV3-1/TRBV3-2	NA	TGTGCCAGCAGCCAAGCCGACACCGGGGAGCTGTTTTTT	CASSQADTGELFF
NA	TRBJ2-2	TRBV2	NA	TGTGCCAGCAGTGAATCAGAGAACACCGGGGAGCTGTTTTTT	CASSESENTGELFF
TRBD1	TRBJ1-2	TRBV2	NA	TGTGCCAGCAGCCGACAGGGGTTGGTCTATGGCTACACCTTC	CASSRQGLVYGYTF
TRBD1	TRBJ1-5	TRBV5-8	few	TGTGCCAGCAGCTTTTCTTCAACAGGGGGCTGGAGCAATCAGCCCCAGCATTTT	CASSFSSTGGWSNQPQHF
TRBD2	TRBJ2-5	TRBV30	NA	TGTGCCTGTCCACTAGAGGCGGGGGGCACGGAGACCCAGTACTTC	CACPLEAGGTETQYF